This TCR beta chain was retrieved from a study of cytomegalovirus exposure and HLA in healthy donors (dated by TCRdb to about 2017). For the study in its entirety: According to an earlier analysis of a few hundred of the donors, 200 million or so T cells yielded over 90 million unique TCR beta sequences and around 280 Gb of sequence data. Roughly 300 gigabases of sequencing data and approximately 91 million unique TCR sequences made up an early release that covered approximately 700 HLA-typed donors. Of the 300 to 450 genotyped donors, over 70% fell in the genetic ancestry cluster associated with self-reported Caucasian donors. The study aimed to test whether signatures of past pathogen exposure could be identified by cataloging public T cell receptors. The T cell repertoires of about 700 subjects were profiled by immunosequencing and related to cytomegalovirus serostatus. Along with the roughly 670-subject first cohort, a separate validation cohort of 120 different subjects was used. The study combined high-throughput TCR immunosequencing, statistical association of individual TCRs with disease status, and machine learning to predict cytomegalovirus infection status. A later analysis re-analyzed previously published TCR beta repertoires from roughly 690 donors and added high-resolution HLA genotyping to study TCR occurrence patterns. The later analysis used no new phenotypic data to find candidate immune exposures, relying instead on TCR beta sequences and their occurrence across donors. An earlier analysis of around 580 of the donors used high-throughput TCR beta sequencing to judge whether each TCR beta V gene segment behaved as functional or pseudogenic. Donor age, sex, ethnicity and CMV serostatus were collected together with the repertoire data. A later genetic analysis took genome-wide SNP genotypes for about 55% of the roughly 670 donors and used that subset as a discovery cohort. Every discovery cohort repertoire had been produced on one sequencing platform. Class I and class II HLA loci were covered by the typing at four-digit resolution. Typing coverage varied by locus: about 629-630 donors for A, B, C, DRB1 and DQB1; around 560 for DQA1; more than 600 for DPA1; roughly 450 for DPB1. Because of strong linkage in the cohort, roughly five DR-DQ haplotypes were treated as single units for association and clustering. Among under 450 genotyped donors of the cohort, an average of 235,054 unique TCR beta nucleotide sequences were sequenced per donor, roughly 20% of them non-productive. What the study reported, not specific to this receptor: A cluster of highly shared sequence variants was judged likely to represent a technical artifact of the sequencing pipeline. The presence/absence analyses assumed that sequencing depth was roughly uniform across donors, and that assumption may not be true. The 87-base-pair reads could not distinguish some IMGT-functional V segments, including TRBV6-2 and TRBV6-3, so those segments were excluded. Linkage disequilibrium might explain the correlated functional status among segregating V segments, but an unknown experimental factor could not be ruled out. A further reported finding was that TCR beta sequences accurately predicted the HLA-A and HLA-B alleles for most subjects in the first cohort. Across donors, most TCR sequences were observed very rarely, whereas some public TCRs were present in many individuals. In an earlier analysis of about 600 of the donors, most TCR beta V segments appeared in productive rearrangements about 87% or about 30% of the time, broadly matching IMGT annotations. In the study, around 150 TCR beta chains were listed as associated with cytomegalovirus. Compared with the approximately 710-donor mean, donors in an Asian-associated ancestry cluster had fewer N-insertions in productive TCRs, according to a later genetic analysis. In both the original and validation cohorts, the classifier was reported to diagnose cytomegalovirus status with high specificity and sensitivity. Because HLA typing was unavailable for some donors at each locus, only the typed subset was used in association tests. A later analysis found that TCR association rates varied across HLA loci, with DRB1 alleles showing the most associated TCRs and HLA-C alleles the fewest. For the cohort, immune exposure information was limited to CMV serostatus. According to the authors, the approach could potentially be generalized to other disease states and immunological phenotypes. Assigning TCR associations to individual alleles was difficult when HLA alleles, especially DR and DQ, strongly co-occurred. In a later analysis, HLA-associated TCR beta chains showed more clonal expansion and lower generation probabilities than non-associated chains that were equally common. V-gene and J-gene trimming of TCR beta chains was associated with a missense DCLRE1C variant in a later genetic analysis, and the association was replicated in an independent cohort. About 15 rarely observed V segments, including chromosome 9 orphons, were excluded from the earlier analysis of almost 600 of the donors because counts were too low. The cohort was sequenced for TCR beta chains only, and without alpha or paired-chain data the features that could be detected were limited. At a false discovery rate of 0.05, a later analysis linked fewer than 20,000 TCR beta sequences to specific HLA alleles. Several of the top co-occurrence clusters appeared to be linked to parvovirus B19, influenza, CMV and Epstein-Barr virus, according to a later analysis. In vitro tests confirmed that a few of the cytomegalovirus-associated TCR beta chains recognize cytomegalovirus antigens. Most CMV-associated TCR beta chains appeared to be HLA-restricted in a later analysis, and the HLA associations seemed to be driven largely by CMV exposure.

With respect to this clone: Its specific antigen is unknown. No much larger clone is present one base from it, and per-base qualities are unavailable. In the same sample, other DNA sequences code for this CDR3.

The cohort was made up of 500 to 850 healthy bone marrow donors. At the time of sampling, all cohort members were nominally healthy, though unrecorded immune exposures were likely present. The donor was CMV seronegative and belonged to the group of around 350 seronegative cohort members. A peripheral blood sample was collected from each donor, and TCR beta sequencing was performed on peripheral blood mononuclear cells. The Qiagen DNeasy Blood Extraction Kit was used to extract genomic DNA from the blood cell samples. Library method: the immunoSEQ multiplex PCR assay. For the multiplex PCR, a mixture combining 60 forward primers for TCR Vbeta segments and 13 reverse primers for TCR Jbeta segments was used. The CDR3 region of rearranged TCR beta genes was amplified from genomic DNA by a multiplex PCR assay. The Illumina HiSeq System was used to sequence the amplified TCR beta libraries as 87-base-pair reads. From the authors' description of their analysis: A later analysis counted tens of millions of unique TCR beta chains across the roughly 700 repertoires, and around 9.9 million of these chains were shared by at least two donors. Raw reads were error-corrected and collapsed into unique sequences with a nearest-neighbor algorithm that merged closely related sequences to remove PCR and sequencing errors. CDR3 sequences were aligned to IMGT reference sequences to assign V, D and J gene segments. For a sequence to be retained, at least a six-nucleotide match to both a V gene segment and a J gene segment was required. A rearrangement was called productive if the CDR3 had no stop codons and remained in frame with V and J, and every other rearrangement was called non-productive. CDR3 was defined by IMGT convention, running from the second conserved V-encoded cysteine to the conserved J-encoded phenylalanine. Sequences without an unambiguous match to a single V gene segment were excluded from the earlier analysis of approximately 560 of the donors. An earlier analysis of 587 of the donors classified V segments as functional when productive rearrangements were above 56.7% and as segregating when the standard deviation between donors was above 5%. A statistical classification framework was built to diagnose cytomegalovirus status from the catalog of TCR beta chain sequences. In a later analysis, TCR nucleotide sequences were compared against IMGT/GENE-DB human TR gene sequences so that V and J genes could be assigned. Using the TCRdist pipeline, a later analysis assigned CDR3 sequences along with most-parsimonious VDJ recombination scenarios. In a later analysis, each TCR beta chain was defined by its CDR3 amino acid sequence together with its V-gene family, and reads lacking a unique V-gene family were excluded. In a later analysis, 450 to 600 highly shared, low-generation-probability nucleotide sequences were removed to address suspected cross-contamination and a sequencing artifact. A later analysis calculated a clonal expansion index for each public chain from normalized within-repertoire ranks of inferred template counts. A later analysis computed generation probabilities with a VDJ recombination model fitted to out-of-frame rearrangements, and checked the results against IGoR. A later analysis scored TCR-TCR, TCR-HLA and TCR-CMV co-occurrence with hypergeometric tests, applying a repertoire-size bias correction to TCR pairs. False discovery rates were estimated in a later analysis by permuting HLA or CMV assignments 20 times. In a later analysis, co-occurring TCRs were grouped using DBSCAN, and TCRdist sequence similarity was added for clustering within HLA-allele-positive subsets. Repertoires with fewer than 30,000 or more than 120,000 public chains, plus five repertoires with anomalous nucleotide sharing, were excluded from co-occurrence clustering. The source is immuneACCESS, and TCRdb retained only in-frame sequences with V and J called. Part of the clones is not carried over; for the studies checked, unresolved V genes explain less than half of this, and the remainder is unexplained. Clone size and the V and J calls come from that table; the DNA yielded D and trimming. Here the sample has 150,000 to 200,000 clones; around 80% occur a single time. The leading ten clones occupy 1.2% of the sample.

The junction shows trimming of 5 bases on V and 6 bases on J, and the gene matches do not reach 3 bases of it. The cysteine opens and the phenylalanine closes a CDR3 of 13 amino acids. The sequence is cut down to CDR3 DNA, 39 bases in frame from base 1. The germline V gene provides CDR1 SGHNT and CDR2 YENEEA. The chain was built from TRBV11-3 and TRBJ2-1; 8 central bases correspond to TRBD2. This sequence originates from a boy between 2 and 10 years old in good health and CMV-seronegative. The specimen sequenced was PBMCs. CDR3 protein: CASSQGLGNEQFF. Here is the DNA: TGTGCCAGCAGCCAGGGACTAGGCAATGAGCAGTTCTTC.